The 22 T cell receptor beta chains in this list originate from one sample, sequenced in a study of T cell changes during pregnancy in multiple sclerosis. Produced via immunoSEQ multiplex PCR; TCRdb's table is partial and in-frame only. The table has around 29,000 clones, roughly 91% seen once. The specimen comprised CD4+ T cells from peripheral blood mononuclear cells, sampled in the first trimester of pregnancy. The receptors stem from a female donor in good health, enrolled as a control in a pregnancy study.

This chain joins TRBV28 and TRBJ1-3; 9 nucleotides line up with TRBD1. CDR1 and CDR2 (germline): MDHEN, SYDVKM. This CDR3 has 16 residues. Trimming cost V 9 bases and J 2 bases; bases outside gene matches: 11. The CDR3 loop reads CASLGTGSSAGNTIYF. The CDR3 coding sequence is TGTGCCAGTCTCGGGACAGGGTCATCTGCTGGAAACACCATATATTTT. Full variable domain (missing parts from reference TRBV28 and TRBJ1-3): DVKVTQSSRYLVKRTGEKVFLECVQDMDHENMFWYRQDPGLGLRLIYFSYDVKMKEKGDIPEGYSVSREKKERFSLILESASTNQTSMYLCASLGTGSSAGNTIYFGEGSWLTVV.

The chain has TRBV11-2 and TRBJ2-7, with TRBD2 identical over 9 bases. CDR3 length: 14 residues. Trimming took 1 base from V and 4 from J; bases not matched to a gene: 2. Germline CDR1 is SGHAT and CDR2 is FQNNGV. CDR3: CASSLGGGGYEQYF. Here the CDR3 DNA reads TGTGCCAGCAGCTTAGGCGGGGGGGGATACGAGCAGTACTTC.

The chain recombines TRBV5-6 with TRBJ1-1; 7 positions agree with TRBD1. Trimming removed 0 bases from V and 3 bases from J; junction bases left unmatched: 8. CDR1 and CDR2 (germline): SGHDT, YYEEEE. This CDR3 spans 16 amino acids. CDR3 in amino acids: CASSLERGRMDTEAFF. The CDR3, as DNA: TGTGCCAGCAGCTTGGAGAGGGGGCGCATGGACACTGAAGCTTTCTTT.

V gene TRBV5-4 combines with J gene TRBJ1-1; no firm D call. The CDR3 extends over 16 amino acids. Germline V gene data show CDR1 as SGHNT and CDR2 as YYREEE (reference sequence). Trimming cost V 4 bases and J 1 base, with 17 bases left between them. CDR3 loop: CASSAGSLLGNTEAFF. In DNA form, the CDR3 reads TGTGCCAGCAGCGCCGGGTCCCTGCTTGGGAACACTGAAGCTTTCTTT.

There are a few counts of this clone. The rearrangement joins TRBV7-9 to TRBJ1-1, with D hard to call. The CDR3 sequence is 12 residues long. Trimming shortened V by 4 bases and J by 5 bases, and 8 bases separated the two germline ends. Germline V CDR1 and CDR2: SEHNR, FQNEAQ (reference sequence). This CDR3 is CASSSGWTEAFF. The DNA for the CDR3 is TGTGCCAGCAGCTCGGGGTGGACTGAAGCTTTCTTT.

The J gene is TRBJ2-1, the V gene TRBV7-3, with TRBD2 matching over 8 bases. Germline CDR1 reads SGHTA; CDR2 reads FQGTGA. The CDR3 totals 13 residues. V was clipped by 5 bases and J by 7 bases; unmatched bases: 4. CDR3 amino acids: CASSTGTRNEQFF. The CDR3 DNA is TGTGCCAGCAGCACCGGGACTAGAAATGAGCAGTTCTTC.

The genes are TRBV10-3 and TRBJ2-7; TRBD2 agrees at 7 bases. The J segment lost 4 bases and the V segment lost 11 bases, leaving 5 bases of the junction unmatched. The CDR3 spans 11 residues. CDR1 and CDR2 (germline): ENHRY, SYGVKD. The CDR3 spells CAARDYYEQYF. The CDR3 nucleotides read TGTGCCGCACGGGACTATTACGAGCAGTACTTC.

The gene calls are TRBV29-1 and TRBJ1-5; D unresolved. Germline assignment: CDR1 SQVTM and CDR2 ANQGSEA. The CDR3 has 13 residues. V dropped 4 bases and J dropped 7 bases, with 14 bases sitting between them. The CDR3 coding sequence is TGCAGCGTTGGCTTCCTGACGGGGCAGCCCCAGCATTTT. This translates into CSVGFLTGQPQHF. Combining the CDR3 with reference TRBV29-1 and TRBJ1-5 gives the whole variable domain SAVISQKPSRDICQRGTSLTIQCQVDSQVTMMFWYRQQPGQSLTLIATANQGSEATYESGFVIDKFPISRPNLTFSTLTVSNMSPEDSSIYLCSVGFLTGQPQHFGDGTRLSIL.

This clone was detected a few times. The chain is built from TRBV7-2 and TRBJ2-7, with 13 bases that match TRBD2. V was clipped by 5 bases and J by 7 bases; unmatched bases: 11. The germline V gene has CDR1 SGHTA and CDR2 FQGNSA. CDR3 length: 16 amino acids. The CDR3 here is CASSPGVGLAGVEQYF. The CDR3 DNA sequence: TGTGCCAGCAGCCCTGGGGTCGGACTAGCGGGAGTTGAGCAGTACTTC. The full variable domain, rest sourced from reference TRBV7-2 and TRBJ2-7, is GAGVSQSPSNKVTEKGKDVELRCDPISGHTALYWYRQSLGQGLEFLIYFQGNSAPDKSGLPSDRFSAERTGGSVSTLTIQRTQQEDSAVYLCASSPGVGLAGVEQYFGPGTRLTVT.

This chain joins TRBV18 and TRBJ2-5; D uncertain. From germline, CDR1 is KGHSH and CDR2 LQKENI. The CDR3 runs 13 residues. With 3 bases removed from V and 5 bases from J, the gap between germline ends came to 10 bases. DNA for the CDR3: TGTGCCAGCTCACCGCTGGTCGGGGAGACCCAGTACTTC. It yields the protein CASSPLVGETQYF. Variable domain in full (rest from reference TRBV18 and TRBJ2-5): NAGVMQNPRHLVRRRGQEARLRCSPMKGHSHVYWYRQLPEEGLKFMVYLQKENIIDESGMPKERFSAEFPKEGPSILRIQQVVRGDSAAYFCASSPLVGETQYFGPGTRLLVL.

The V gene is TRBV18, the J gene TRBJ1-1; D is ambiguous. Germline CDR1 reads KGHSH; CDR2 reads LQKENI. V lost 2 bases and J 4 bases, leaving 11 bases between the germline ends. The CDR3 extends over 14 amino acids. DNA for the CDR3: TGTGCCAGCTCACCAGGGAGGGAGACCACTGAAGCTTTCTTT. Translated, it gives CASSPGRETTEAFF.

The rearrangement links TRBV29-1 to TRBJ2-3, with TRBD2 identical over 8 bases. With 5 bases clipped from V and 0 bases from J, the junction kept 10 bases outside the gene matches. CDR1 and CDR2 from the germline V gene are SQVTM and ANQGSEA. This CDR3 has 16 residues. This chain's CDR3 is CSVPGGGAGSTDTQYF. The CDR3 region has the DNA TGCAGCGTTCCCGGGGGGGGAGCGGGGAGCACAGATACGCAGTATTTT.

This chain joins TRBV19 and TRBJ1-1; D perhaps matches TRBD1 (6 bases). The CDR3 is 14 residues long. V was cut by 1 base and J by 5 bases, with 11 bases left in between. The V gene's germline CDR1 is LNHDA and CDR2 SQIVND (reference sequence). CDR3 in DNA: TGTGCCAGTAGTATAGTTCCAGGGGAGACTGAAGCTTTCTTT. It is translated as CASSIVPGETEAFF.

The CDR3 nucleotides read TGTGCCAGCGGAGGTGACACCGGGGAGCTGTTTTTT. Protein product: CASGGDTGELFF. This chain links TRBV2 with TRBJ2-2, with a tentative D call TRBD2 (5 bases). This CDR3 contains 12 residues. V was pared by 8 bases and J by 3 bases, with 7 bases between. The germline CDR1 and CDR2 sequences are SNHLY and FYNNEI. Combining the CDR3 with reference TRBV2 and TRBJ2-2 gives the whole variable domain EPEVTQTPSHQVTQMGQEVILRCVPISNHLYFYWYRQILGQKVEFLVSFYNNEISEKSEIFDDQFSVERPDGSNFTLKIRSTKLEDSAMYFCASGGDTGELFFGEGSRLTVL.

This chain links TRBV29-1 with TRBJ2-1; 8 nucleotides align to TRBD1. The CDR3 is 15 residues long. Germline assignment: CDR1 SQVTM and CDR2 ANQGSEA. The V and J ends lost 1 base and 4 bases, in that order; junction bases with no gene match: 6. The CDR3 here is CSVEGGRGLYNEQFF. CDR3 nucleotides: TGCAGCGTTGAAGGGGGCAGGGGGCTGTACAATGAGCAGTTCTTC.

The chain carries TRBV7-9 and TRBJ1-1; D might be TRBD1 (6 bases). This CDR3 comprises 14 residues. Germline V lookup: CDR1 SEHNR, CDR2 FQNEAQ (reference sequence). The V and J ends lost 2 bases and 4 bases respectively, with 11 bases between them. CDR3 region: CASSLQGIATEAFF. The CDR3 DNA sequence: TGTGCCAGCAGCTTACAGGGGATTGCCACTGAAGCTTTCTTT.

The chain has TRBV9 and TRBJ2-1; D is perhaps TRBD2 (5 bases). This CDR3 is built from 14 residues. Trimming took off 4 bases at V and 3 bases at J, with 11 bases between the two ends. Germline V gives CDR1 SGDLS, CDR2 YYNGEE. CDR3 nucleotides: TGTGCCAGCAGCCCCCGGACTGACTACAATGAGCAGTTCTTC. Translated: CASSPRTDYNEQFF.

This clone was found once. The chain carries TRBV4-3 and TRBJ2-3, with 8 nucleotides matching TRBD1. Germline CDR1 LGHNA, CDR2 YSLEER. After removal of 0 bases from V and 4 bases from J, the junction contained 9 bases not matched to a gene. The CDR3 spans 17 residues. The CDR3, as DNA: TGCGCCAGCAGCCAAGACTTCCAGGGGGCAACTCCAGATACGCAGTATTTT. Protein: CASSQDFQGATPDTQYF.

This clone appeared a single time. The gene calls are TRBV7-3 and TRBJ2-3; no definite D call. This CDR3 region has 14 residues. Between the trimmed V and J ends, which lost 5 bases and 2 bases, there was a span of 11 bases. Looked up from germline, CDR1 is SGHTA and CDR2 is FQGTGA. The CDR3 sequence: CASSAERNTDTQYF. CDR3 in DNA: TGTGCCAGCAGCGCCGAGAGGAACACAGATACGCAGTATTTT.

The V gene is TRBV5-1, the J gene TRBJ2-7; 7 positions agree with TRBD2. Germline assignment: CDR1 SGHRS and CDR2 YFSETQ. This CDR3 has 15 residues. Unmatched junction bases numbered 3, after V lost 0 bases and J lost 0 bases. CDR3 bases: TGCGCCAGCAGCTTGGGCGGGAGTAGCTCCTACGAGCAGTACTTC. Residues: CASSLGGSSSYEQYF.

The chain recombines TRBV15 with TRBJ2-7; the D gene is possibly TRBD2 (5 bases). The CDR3 runs 12 residues. Germline lookup yields CDR1 LNHNV and CDR2 YYDKDF (reference sequence). V gave up 0 bases and J gave up 9 bases, with 9 bases separating them. The CDR3 DNA reads as TGTGCCACCAGCAGAGATACCGGAGGGCAGTACTTC. As protein: CATSRDTGGQYF.

This clone was seen only once. V gene TRBV11-3 combines with J gene TRBJ1-1; D is perhaps TRBD1 (5 bases). This CDR3 region has 13 residues. The V and J ends lost 5 bases and 1 base respectively, with 8 bases between them. The germline CDR1 and CDR2 sequences are SGHNT and YENEEA. CDR3 region: CASSRGGNTEAFF. DNA for the CDR3: TGTGCCAGCAGCAGGGGCGGGAACACTGAAGCTTTCTTT. The full variable domain, rest sourced from reference TRBV11-3 and TRBJ1-1, is EAGVVQSPRYKIIEKKQPVAFWCNPISGHNTLYWYLQNLGQGPELLIRYENEEAVDDSQLPKDRFSAERLKGVDSTLKIQPAELGDSAVYLCASSRGGNTEAFFGQGTRLTVV.